This paragraph reports one T cell receptor beta chain. Unmatched junction bases numbered 4, after V lost 5 bases and J lost 4 bases. CDR3 length equals 14 residues. In germline, CDR1 is MDHEN, CDR2 SYDVKM. The sample originates from a study of shared clonotypes between healthy human individuals. The table came from immunoSEQ multiplex PCR; TCRdb's copy has only in-frame clones and leaves some out. The table has roughly 1 million clones, roughly 70% seen once. Sequenced material: memory CD4+ T cells sorted from blood. Subset defined: CD45RA-negative fraction. The TCR comes from a man between 18 and 29 years old in good health. The rearrangement uses TRBV28 and TRBJ2-2, with 7 nucleotides matching TRBD2. The CDR3 reads CASSPTSSTGELFF. For the CDR3, the DNA is TGTGCCAGCAGTCCGACTAGCAGCACCGGGGAGCTGTTTTTT.